Presented here are 2 T cell receptor beta chains from one specimen sequenced in a study of blood T cell repertoires in COVID-19. Repertoires were generated with immunoSEQ multiplex PCR, while TCRdb's copy carries only in-frame clones and drops some. The sample shows under 150,000 clones, approximately 85% of them seen only once. Sequenced sample: peripheral blood. The source of these receptors is a woman aged 60-75 years with COVID-19, enrolled during active disease.

V usage is TRBV6-2 or TRBV6-3 and J usage is TRBJ2-5; possibly TRBD1 for D (5 bases). Germline values: CDR1 MNHEY, CDR2 SVGEGT. The germline V and J ends were trimmed by 5 bases and 1 base, with 11 bases remaining between them. The CDR3 is made up of 14 amino acids. This CDR3 is CASSPDRFQETQYF. In DNA form, the CDR3 reads TGTGCCAGCAGTCCCGACAGATTCCAAGAGACCCAGTACTTC.

V and J are TRBV19 and TRBJ1-4; possibly TRBD1 for D (6 bases). The CDR3 has 14 amino acids. V was cut by 10 bases and J by 3 bases, with 15 bases left in between. The germline V gene has CDR1 LNHDA and CDR2 SQIVND (reference sequence). The DNA for the CDR3 is TGTGCCACCAGGGGTGGGGCAGCTAATGAAAAACTGTTTTTT. It is translated as CATRGGAANEKLFF.